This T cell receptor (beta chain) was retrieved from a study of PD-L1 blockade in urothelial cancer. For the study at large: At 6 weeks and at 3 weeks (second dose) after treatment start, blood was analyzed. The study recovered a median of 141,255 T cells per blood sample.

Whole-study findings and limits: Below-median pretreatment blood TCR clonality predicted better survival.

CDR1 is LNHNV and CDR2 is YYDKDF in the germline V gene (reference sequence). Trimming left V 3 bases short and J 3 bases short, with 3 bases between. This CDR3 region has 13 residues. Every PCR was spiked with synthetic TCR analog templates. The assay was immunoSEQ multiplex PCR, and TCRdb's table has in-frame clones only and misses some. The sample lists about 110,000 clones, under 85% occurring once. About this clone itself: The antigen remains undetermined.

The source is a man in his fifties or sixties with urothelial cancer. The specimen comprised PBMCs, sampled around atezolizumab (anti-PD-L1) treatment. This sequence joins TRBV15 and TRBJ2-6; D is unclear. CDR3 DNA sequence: TGTGCCACCAGCAGCTTTGGGGCCAACGTCCTGACTTTC. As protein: CATSSFGANVLTF.